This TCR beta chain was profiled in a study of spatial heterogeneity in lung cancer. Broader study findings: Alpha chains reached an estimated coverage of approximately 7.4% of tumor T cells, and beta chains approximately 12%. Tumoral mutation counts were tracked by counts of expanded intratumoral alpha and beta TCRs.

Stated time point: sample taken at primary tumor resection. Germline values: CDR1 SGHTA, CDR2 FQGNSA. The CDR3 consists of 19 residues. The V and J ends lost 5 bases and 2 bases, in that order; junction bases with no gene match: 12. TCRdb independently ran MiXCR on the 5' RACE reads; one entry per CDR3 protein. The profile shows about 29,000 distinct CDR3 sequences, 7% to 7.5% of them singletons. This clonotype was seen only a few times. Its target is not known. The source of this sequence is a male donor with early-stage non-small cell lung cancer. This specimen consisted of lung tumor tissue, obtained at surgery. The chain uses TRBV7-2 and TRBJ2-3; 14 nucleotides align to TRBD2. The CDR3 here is CASSRGGLAGGLNTDTQYF. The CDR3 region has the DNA TGTGCCAGCAGCCGAGGCGGACTAGCGGGGGGTCTTAACACAGATACGCAGTATTTT.